Listed here is a single T cell receptor (beta chain). Each donor's status was that of a healthy bone marrow donor. Germline V gene lookup returns CDR1 SGHTA and CDR2 FQGNSA. The CDR3 loop spans 18 amino acids. Trimming at V came to 4 bases and at J to 3 bases, leaving 12 bases not matched to a gene. Amplification used 60 Vbeta primers and 13 Jbeta primers. Profiling relied on immunoSEQ multiplex PCR, and the TCRdb table lists in-frame clones only, not all of them. Of about 150,000 clones listed, approximately 79% are singletons. This sample is drawn from a study of cytomegalovirus exposure and HLA in healthy donors.

Input material: PBMCs. V usage is TRBV7-2 and J usage is TRBJ2-3; TRBD2 aligns across 11 bases. The receptor's source is a man younger than 35 in good health and CMV-seropositive. Here the CDR3 DNA reads TGTGCCAGCAGCTCTTACTCAACTAGCGGGAGACGGACAGATACGCAGTATTTT. Its protein is CASSSYSTSGRRTDTQYF.